The rows below give T cell receptor beta chains drawn from one sample of a study of beta chain features in type 1 diabetes. Assay: immunoSEQ multiplex PCR; the TCRdb copy retains only in-frame clones and omits some. The table has roughly 400,000 clones, roughly 16% seen once; the top ten hold under 0.02%. Sequences were obtained from naive CD4+ T cells from blood. Source of these receptors: a woman in her late teens or twenties in good health. Each CDR3 is given with its conserved first and last residue. Fields, in order: V gene, D gene, clone size, J gene, CDR3 protein, CDR3 DNA. The D gene is left open where the match is weak. A row's size may be missing; if present it is once, few, many or a size class.

v_gene: TRBV2; d_gene: .; abundance: .; j_gene: TRBJ1-2; CDR3aa: CASRLPGANYGYTF; CDR3nt: TGTGCCAGCAGACTCCCGGGAGCTAACTATGGCTACACCTTC
v_gene: TRBV28; d_gene: TRBD1; abundance: .; j_gene: TRBJ2-5; CDR3aa: CASSSFGQGYETQYF; CDR3nt: TGTGCCAGCAGCTCCTTTGGACAGGGCTACGAGACCCAGTACTTC
v_gene: TRBV7-9; d_gene: TRBD2; abundance: few; j_gene: TRBJ2-1; CDR3aa: CASSPRYSGSYNEQFF; CDR3nt: TGTGCCAGCAGCCCAAGGTATAGCGGGTCCTACAATGAGCAGTTCTTC
v_gene: TRBV30; d_gene: .; abundance: .; j_gene: TRBJ1-2; CDR3aa: CAWSPTGNYGYTF; CDR3nt: TGTGCCTGGAGTCCCACAGGGAACTATGGCTACACCTTC
v_gene: TRBV7-3; d_gene: .; abundance: .; j_gene: TRBJ2-2; CDR3aa: CASSLISGTGELFF; CDR3nt: TGTGCCAGCAGCTTAATCAGCGGCACCGGGGAGCTGTTTTTT
v_gene: TRBV10-3; d_gene: .; abundance: few; j_gene: TRBJ2-5; CDR3aa: CAIREGTSTETQYF; CDR3nt: TGTGCCATCAGGGAGGGTACGTCCACTGAGACCCAGTACTTC
v_gene: TRBV9; d_gene: .; abundance: few; j_gene: TRBJ2-3; CDR3aa: CASSVDSLTTDTQYF; CDR3nt: TGTGCCAGCAGCGTTGACAGCCTTACGACAGATACGCAGTATTTT
v_gene: TRBV5-1; d_gene: .; abundance: few; j_gene: TRBJ2-1; CDR3aa: CATSDQSGYNEQFF; CDR3nt: TGCGCCACCTCAGACCAGTCAGGCTACAATGAGCAGTTCTTC
v_gene: TRBV28; d_gene: .; abundance: few; j_gene: TRBJ2-1; CDR3aa: CASSPPIRWSSYNEQFF; CDR3nt: TGTGCCAGCAGTCCCCCTATCCGGTGGAGCTCCTACAATGAGCAGTTCTTC
v_gene: TRBV28; d_gene: TRBD1; abundance: .; j_gene: TRBJ2-1; CDR3aa: CASSLWDRGNEQFF; CDR3nt: TGTGCCAGCAGTTTATGGGACAGGGGCAATGAGCAGTTCTTC
v_gene: TRBV7-3; d_gene: .; abundance: few; j_gene: TRBJ2-3; CDR3aa: CASSLELEEITDTQYF; CDR3nt: TGTGCCAGCAGCTTGGAACTAGAGGAAATCACAGATACGCAGTATTTT
v_gene: TRBV5-1; d_gene: .; abundance: .; j_gene: TRBJ2-2; CDR3aa: CASSFEGFGELFF; CDR3nt: TGCGCCAGCAGCTTTGAGGGATTCGGGGAGCTGTTTTTT
v_gene: TRBV5-4; d_gene: .; abundance: few; j_gene: TRBJ1-3; CDR3aa: CASSFFGGNTIYF; CDR3nt: TGTGCCAGCAGCTTCTTCGGTGGAAACACCATATATTTT
v_gene: TRBV11-1; d_gene: .; abundance: .; j_gene: TRBJ2-2; CDR3aa: CASSSYARQRSRDTGELFF; CDR3nt: TGTGCCAGCAGCTCCTACGCGCGACAGAGGAGTAGGGACACCGGGGAGCTGTTTTTT
v_gene: TRBV9; d_gene: .; abundance: few; j_gene: TRBJ2-1; CDR3aa: CASSVFGHNEQFF; CDR3nt: TGTGCCAGCAGCGTATTCGGTCACAATGAGCAGTTCTTC
v_gene: TRBV9; d_gene: TRBD2; abundance: few; j_gene: TRBJ2-4; CDR3aa: CASSPSGTSGSNTNIQYF; CDR3nt: TGTGCCAGCAGCCCCTCCGGGACTAGCGGGAGTAATACAAACATTCAGTACTTC
v_gene: TRBV29-1; d_gene: TRBD1; abundance: .; j_gene: TRBJ2-4; CDR3aa: CSVERQGLNIQYF; CDR3nt: TGCAGCGTTGAACGACAGGGCTTGAACATTCAGTACTTC
v_gene: TRBV25-1; d_gene: .; abundance: .; j_gene: TRBJ2-2; CDR3aa: CASSFPSNTGELFF; CDR3nt: TGTGCCAGCAGTTTCCCGTCGAACACCGGGGAGCTGTTTTTT
v_gene: TRBV5-4; d_gene: TRBD2; abundance: few; j_gene: TRBJ2-2; CDR3aa: CASSRAGGNTGELFF; CDR3nt: TGTGCCAGCAGCCGAGCGGGAGGGAACACCGGGGAGCTGTTTTTT
v_gene: TRBV5-6; d_gene: .; abundance: .; j_gene: TRBJ2-3; CDR3aa: CASSLRGSFWGDTQYF; CDR3nt: TGTGCCAGCAGCTTGAGGGGGAGCTTTTGGGGGGATACGCAGTATTTT
v_gene: TRBV11-2; d_gene: .; abundance: .; j_gene: TRBJ2-5; CDR3aa: CASSLSQLETQYF; CDR3nt: TGTGCCAGCAGCTTAAGTCAGTTAGAGACCCAGTACTTC
v_gene: TRBV5-1; d_gene: TRBD2; abundance: few; j_gene: TRBJ2-1; CDR3aa: CASSLEASGSSNEQFF; CDR3nt: TGCGCCAGCAGCTTGGAAGCTAGCGGGAGCTCCAATGAGCAGTTCTTC
v_gene: TRBV9; d_gene: .; abundance: .; j_gene: TRBJ2-1; CDR3aa: CASSVASLSDEQFF; CDR3nt: TGTGCCAGCAGCGTAGCTAGTCTGAGCGATGAGCAGTTCTTC
v_gene: TRBV4-3; d_gene: TRBD2; abundance: .; j_gene: TRBJ2-2; CDR3aa: CASSQEWRTSNNGELFF; CDR3nt: TGCGCCAGCAGCCAAGAATGGCGGACTAGTAATAATGGGGAGCTGTTTTTT
v_gene: TRBV29-1; d_gene: TRBD1; abundance: few; j_gene: TRBJ1-1; CDR3aa: CSVRGRGRTEAFF; CDR3nt: TGCAGCGTCCGGGGCAGGGGGCGAACTGAAGCTTTCTTT
v_gene: TRBV7-9; d_gene: .; abundance: few; j_gene: TRBJ1-2; CDR3aa: CASSYTSTDGYTF; CDR3nt: TGTGCCAGCAGCTACACGTCGACAGATGGCTACACCTTC
v_gene: TRBV29-1; d_gene: TRBD1; abundance: few; j_gene: TRBJ1-5; CDR3aa: CSVRQGATDQPQHF; CDR3nt: TGCAGCGTTAGACAGGGGGCTACGGATCAGCCCCAGCATTTT
v_gene: TRBV6-4; d_gene: .; abundance: .; j_gene: TRBJ1-5; CDR3aa: CASSDSSARDQPQHF; CDR3nt: TGTGCCAGCAGTGACTCGTCGGCGCGGGATCAGCCCCAGCATTTT
v_gene: TRBV4-3; d_gene: TRBD1; abundance: .; j_gene: TRBJ1-2; CDR3aa: CASSQVERDSGYTF; CDR3nt: TGCGCCAGCAGCCAAGTGGAAAGGGACAGCGGCTACACCTTC
v_gene: TRBV9; d_gene: .; abundance: few; j_gene: TRBJ2-7; CDR3aa: CASSGADGQNEQYF; CDR3nt: TGTGCCAGCAGCGGGGCGGACGGACAGAACGAGCAGTACTTC
v_gene: TRBV25-1; d_gene: .; abundance: .; j_gene: TRBJ2-3; CDR3aa: CASRSRGTDTQYF; CDR3nt: TGTGCCAGCAGGTCGAGGGGGACAGATACGCAGTATTTT
v_gene: TRBV30; d_gene: .; abundance: few; j_gene: TRBJ2-3; CDR3aa: CAFTGLPITLDTQYF; CDR3nt: TGTGCCTTTACCGGACTCCCCATCACACTAGATACGCAGTATTTT
v_gene: TRBV9; d_gene: .; abundance: .; j_gene: TRBJ1-1; CDR3aa: CASSGTGGVLNTEAFF; CDR3nt: TGTGCCAGCAGCGGGACCGGGGGAGTACTGAACACTGAAGCTTTCTTT
v_gene: TRBV6-6; d_gene: TRBD2; abundance: .; j_gene: TRBJ2-3; CDR3aa: CASDRTSGRDTQYF; CDR3nt: TGTGCCAGCGATCGGACTAGCGGGAGGGATACGCAGTATTTT
v_gene: TRBV6-4; d_gene: TRBD2; abundance: .; j_gene: TRBJ2-3; CDR3aa: CASSLLAASTDTQYF; CDR3nt: TGTGCCAGCAGCCTACTAGCGGCTAGCACAGATACGCAGTATTTT
v_gene: TRBV11-2; d_gene: TRBD2; abundance: few; j_gene: TRBJ2-1; CDR3aa: CASSLVGTTKTQFYNEQFF; CDR3nt: TGTGCCAGCAGCTTAGTAGGGACTACAAAGACCCAATTCTACAATGAGCAGTTCTTC
v_gene: TRBV5-1; d_gene: .; abundance: few; j_gene: TRBJ1-2; CDR3aa: CASSLDGDNGYTF; CDR3nt: TGCGCCAGCAGCCTTGACGGGGATAATGGCTACACCTTC
v_gene: TRBV5-1; d_gene: TRBD2; abundance: .; j_gene: TRBJ2-1; CDR3aa: CASSLGLAGVLYNEQFF; CDR3nt: TGCGCCAGCAGTCTGGGACTAGCGGGAGTCCTTTACAATGAGCAGTTCTTC